This is a list of T cell receptor beta chains from one sample in a study of cytomegalovirus exposure and HLA in healthy donors. Libraries were prepared by immunoSEQ multiplex PCR; TCRdb keeps only in-frame clonotypes and omits some of them. This table holds under 150,000 clones, 80% found once. The source material was PBMCs. Receptors were obtained from a man between 25 and 39 years old in good health and CMV-seronegative. The CDR3 runs from the conserved cysteine through the conserved F or W. The order of the fields is J gene, V gene, CDR3 length, D gene, clone size, CDR3 protein, CDR3 DNA. A D gene is named only where the DNA matches it firmly. Only some rows state a clone size, as once, few, many or a class for expanded clones.

>TRBJ2-7|TRBV6-6|12|NA|NA
CASSNGLHEQYF
TGTGCCAGCAGCAACGGACTTCACGAGCAGTACTTC
>TRBJ2-5|TRBV6-6|16|TRBD1|NA
CASSYRPQGVGETQYF
TGTGCCAGCAGTTACCGCCCGCAGGGGGTCGGGGAGACCCAGTACTTC
>TRBJ2-5|TRBV7-8|14|NA|NA
CASSLDPIKETQYF
TGTGCCAGCAGCTTAGACCCTATCAAAGAGACCCAGTACTTC
>TRBJ1-1|TRBV29-1|14|NA|NA
CSVVTGWGDTEAFF
TGCAGCGTTGTTACAGGGTGGGGAGACACTGAAGCTTTCTTT
>TRBJ1-1|TRBV6-1|11|NA|few
CASSARDKAFF
TGTGCCAGCAGTGCAAGGGACAAAGCTTTCTTT
>TRBJ1-2|TRBV7-9|15|NA|NA
CASSLSSRTGYGYTF
TGTGCCAGCAGCTTATCGTCCAGGACTGGCTATGGCTACACCTTC
>TRBJ2-7|TRBV2|14|NA|NA
CASSLGGFGEEQYF
TGTGCCAGCAGTTTAGGGGGATTTGGGGAAGAGCAGTACTTC
>TRBJ1-5|TRBV28|15|TRBD1|NA
CASRPRTGEVQPQHF
TGTGCCAGCAGACCGAGGACAGGGGAGGTCCAGCCCCAGCATTTT
>TRBJ1-4|TRBV2|15|NA|NA
CASSERMQGQEKLFF
TGTGCCAGCAGTGAAAGGATGCAGGGACAAGAAAAACTGTTTTTT
>TRBJ2-7|TRBV12-5|16|NA|few
CASGLVLGREVDEQYF
TGTGCTAGTGGTTTGGTACTGGGCAGGGAGGTAGATGAGCAGTACTTC
>TRBJ2-7|TRBV10-3|18|TRBD2|NA
CAISEGQGRGTSGYEQYF
TGTGCCATCAGTGAGGGGCAGGGGAGAGGGACTAGCGGCTACGAGCAGTACTTC
>TRBJ2-1|TRBV21-1|17|NA|NA
CASSLGTSGRSSEGQFF
TGTGCCAGCAGCTTAGGGACTAGCGGGAGGAGCAGCGAAGGGCAGTTCTTC
>TRBJ1-1|TRBV4-3|14|NA|NA
CASSQTQGFTEAFF
TGCGCCAGCAGCCAGACACAGGGTTTCACTGAAGCTTTCTTT
>TRBJ1-5|TRBV28|14|NA|NA
CASRGGGAGQPQHF
TGTGCCAGCAGAGGGGGGGGCGCGGGCCAGCCCCAGCATTTT
>TRBJ2-1|TRBV28|17|TRBD2|NA
CASSWLRSGRGYNEQFF
TGTGCCAGCAGTTGGTTACGAAGCGGGAGAGGCTACAATGAGCAGTTCTTC
>TRBJ1-6|TRBV28|12|NA|NA
CASSTGNSPLHF
TGTGCCAGCAGTACAGGGAATTCACCCCTCCACTTT
>TRBJ2-7|TRBV11-2|15|TRBD1|NA
CASSFWDSHNYEQYF
TGTGCCAGCAGCTTCTGGGACAGCCATAATTACGAGCAGTACTTC
>TRBJ2-3|TRBV11-3|16|TRBD2|NA
CASSLSSGRSTDTQYF
TGTGCCAGCAGCTTGTCTAGCGGGAGGTCCACAGATACGCAGTATTTT
>TRBJ1-2|TRBV19|17|TRBD1|once
CASSTTGDYSSNYGYTF
TGTGCCAGTAGTACTACAGGGGATTACTCCAGTAACTATGGCTACACCTTC
>TRBJ1-4|TRBV25-1|17|TRBD1|NA
CASSDTQGQGVNEKLFF
TGTGCCAGCAGTGACACTCAGGGGCAGGGGGTTAATGAAAAACTGTTTTTT
>TRBJ2-7|TRBV4-1|15|NA|NA
CASSQDIAGPYEQYF
TGCGCCAGCAGCCAAGATATCGCAGGCCCATACGAGCAGTACTTC
>TRBJ2-7|TRBV7-9|16|TRBD1|once
CASSYRGTGGRYEQYF
TGTGCCAGCAGCTACCGTGGAACAGGGGGCCGCTACGAGCAGTACTTC
>TRBJ2-7|TRBV9|17|TRBD1|NA
CASSVGQRGTGDYEQYF
TGTGCCAGCAGCGTAGGCCAGCGAGGGACAGGGGATTACGAGCAGTACTTC
>TRBJ2-1|TRBV5-8|16|TRBD2|NA
CASSQDGTSGRNEQFF
TGTGCCAGCAGCCAAGATGGGACTAGCGGGAGGAATGAGCAGTTCTTC
>TRBJ1-4|TRBV5-6|14|TRBD1|few
CASSWTGGSEKLFF
TGTGCCAGCAGCTGGACAGGGGGTAGTGAAAAACTGTTTTTT
>TRBJ2-7|TRBV19|15|TRBD2|NA
CATRSGSGRAGEQYF
TGTGCCACCCGGTCTGGTAGCGGGAGGGCCGGCGAGCAGTACTTC
>TRBJ2-1|TRBV7-9|15|TRBD2|NA
CASSWTSGSDHEQFF
TGTGCCAGCAGCTGGACTAGCGGGAGTGACCATGAGCAGTTCTTC
>TRBJ2-7|TRBV27|15|TRBD1|NA
CASSYWTGGSYEQYF
TGTGCCAGCAGCTATTGGACAGGGGGGTCCTACGAGCAGTACTTC
>TRBJ2-1|TRBV4-3|18|TRBD2|NA
CASSHGLAGVEVDNEQFF
TGCGCCAGCAGCCATGGACTAGCGGGAGTTGAAGTCGACAATGAGCAGTTCTTC
>TRBJ2-3|TRBV10-2|13|NA|once
CASSEEPGDTQYF
TGCGCCAGCAGTGAGGAACCGGGGGATACGCAGTATTTT
>TRBJ2-7|TRBV4-2|16|TRBD2|few
CASSQEVAGFSYEQYF
TGTGCCAGCAGCCAAGAGGTAGCGGGCTTCTCCTACGAGCAGTACTTC
>TRBJ2-5|TRBV7-6|14|NA|NA
CASSLLAGVETQYF
TGTGCCAGCAGCCTCCTAGCAGGGGTCGAGACCCAGTACTTC
>TRBJ2-1|TRBV18|15|NA|NA
CASSAGFVGWDEQFF
TGTGCCAGCTCCGCGGGGTTTGTTGGTTGGGATGAGCAGTTCTTC
>TRBJ1-3|TRBV4-1|16|NA|NA
CASSQDNREYGNTIYF
TGCGCCAGCAGCCAAGATAACAGGGAGTACGGAAACACCATATATTTT
>TRBJ2-7|TRBV5-4|14|NA|once
CASSSLSTRDEQYF
TGTGCCAGCAGCTCCCTTTCCACTAGGGACGAGCAGTACTTC
>TRBJ1-4|TRBV7-7|15|TRBD1|NA
CASSARTGGDEKLFF
TGTGCCAGCAGCGCCCGGACAGGTGGCGATGAAAAACTGTTTTTT
>TRBJ2-7|TRBV2|13|TRBD2|NA
CASTGTSGYEQYF
TGTGCCAGCACCGGGACTAGCGGCTACGAGCAGTACTTC
>TRBJ2-3|TRBV11-3|14|NA|few
CASSFWRSTDTQYF
TGTGCCAGCAGCTTTTGGCGGTCCACAGATACGCAGTATTTT
>TRBJ2-2|TRBV29-1|14|NA|NA
CSVDEQGNTGELFF
TGCAGCGTGGACGAGCAGGGGAACACCGGGGAGCTGTTTTTT
>TRBJ2-7|TRBV23-1|17|NA|NA
CASSQFGHLRSSYEQYF
TGCGCCAGCAGTCAATTTGGACACCTGAGATCTTCCTACGAGCAGTACTTC
>TRBJ1-1|TRBV6-5|15|NA|few
CASIHGRDRNTEAFF
TGTGCCAGCATTCACGGGAGGGATCGGAACACTGAAGCTTTCTTT
>TRBJ2-7|TRBV30|17|TRBD1|NA
CAWSLGTGPPRSYEQYF
TGTGCCTGGAGTCTGGGGACAGGGCCACCCCGGTCCTACGAGCAGTACTTC
>TRBJ2-7|TRBV28|13|NA|NA
CASRTGMAYEQYF
TGTGCCAGCAGAACCGGGATGGCCTACGAGCAGTACTTC
>TRBJ2-7|TRBV11-2|15|TRBD1|once
CASSLVQGMGWEQYF
TGTGCCAGCAGCTTAGTACAGGGGATGGGTTGGGAGCAGTACTTC
>TRBJ1-2|TRBV9|16|TRBD1|NA
CASSVSRDSLKYGYPF
TGTGCCAGCAGCGTCAGCCGGGACAGCCTTAAATATGGCTACCCCTTC
>TRBJ2-7|TRBV27|15|TRBD1|NA
CASSEGQHTSYEQYF
TGTGCCAGCAGTGAGGGACAGCATACGTCCTACGAGCAGTACTTC
>TRBJ2-1|TRBV27|16|NA|NA
CASSLSRGSSYNEQFF
TGTGCCAGCAGTTTATCTCGCGGAAGCTCCTACAATGAGCAGTTCTTC
>TRBJ2-7|TRBV7-9|12|NA|NA
CSSSLSGARQYF
TGTTCCAGCAGCTTATCAGGGGCTCGGCAGTACTTC
>TRBJ2-5|TRBV7-8|19|TRBD2|few
CASSLVGRGAGGTVETQYF
TGTGCCAGCAGCTTAGTTGGGCGCGGGGCGGGAGGCACAGTGGAGACCCAGTACTTC
>TRBJ1-2|TRBV7-2|15|TRBD1|NA
CASSPRDRGQGGYTF
TGTGCCAGCAGCCCACGGGACAGGGGGCAGGGTGGCTACACCTTC
>TRBJ2-4|TRBV2|16|NA|NA
CTPWRLLVRGKNIQYF
TGTACGCCCTGGCGGCTGTTGGTGCGCGGCAAAAACATTCAGTACTTC
>TRBJ2-5|TRBV6-6|14|TRBD1|NA
CATVDRTNQETQYF
TGTGCCACCGTGGACAGGACAAACCAAGAGACCCAGTACTTC
>TRBJ2-7|TRBV30|11|NA|NA
CAWSVQYEQYF
TGTGCCTGGAGTGTTCAATACGAGCAGTACTTC
>TRBJ1-6|TRBV6-5|15|TRBD1|NA
CASSPTGGSNSPLHF
TGTGCCAGCAGTCCTACAGGGGGGAGTAATTCACCCCTCCACTTT